One and the same sample provided the 24 T cell receptor beta chains below, sequenced in a study of blood T cell repertoires in COVID-19. Here immunoSEQ multiplex PCR was the method, and the copy in TCRdb shows in-frame clones only, minus some. The sample has around 100,000 clones, around 86% seen once. Material for sequencing was peripheral blood. These receptors originate from a woman of 80 years or more with acute or convalescent COVID-19.

This chain joins TRBV9 and TRBJ2-2, with D maybe TRBD2 (6 bases). Per the germline V gene, CDR1 is SGDLS and CDR2 is YYNGEE. The CDR3 spans 19 residues. V lost 4 bases and J lost 0, with 22 bases in between. The CDR3 reads CASSIREWSPNANTGELFF. CDR3 sequence (DNA): TGTGCCAGCAGCATACGGGAGTGGAGCCCAAATGCGAACACCGGGGAGCTGTTTTTT.

A few counts support this clone. This chain joins TRBV7-2 and TRBJ2-7, with a possible D match to TRBD1 (6 bases). V lost 5 bases and J 5 bases, leaving 10 bases between the germline ends. Per the germline V gene, CDR1 is SGHTA and CDR2 is FQGNSA. CDR3 length: 12 residues. CDR3 in amino acids: CASSPQGNEQYF. The CDR3 coding sequence is TGTGCCAGCAGCCCTCAGGGGAACGAGCAGTACTTC.

CDR3 in amino acids: CASSYGGRGFDEQFF. The CDR3 DNA reads TGTGCCAGCAGTTACGGCGGGAGAGGGTTCGATGAGCAGTTCTTC. V and J are TRBV6-2 or TRBV6-3 and TRBJ2-1; 7 bases agree with TRBD2. Losses at the gene ends were 2 bases for V and 8 bases for J; bases not matched to a gene: 9. The germline gives CDR1 MNHEY, CDR2 SVGEGT. CDR3 length: 15 amino acids.

This clone was seen once. V gene TRBV5-6 combines with J gene TRBJ1-6; the D gene is possibly TRBD1 (6 bases). CDR3 length: 14 residues. In germline, CDR1 is SGHDT, CDR2 YYEEEE. Trimming stripped 0 bases from V and 10 bases from J, with 11 bases between. Here the CDR3 reads CASSLVRGQSPLHF. The DNA of the CDR3 is TGTGCCAGCAGCTTGGTCAGGGGTCAATCACCCCTCCACTTT.

The chain recombines TRBV10-3 with TRBJ1-1; D perhaps matches TRBD1 (5 bases). The germline V and J ends were trimmed by 1 base and 1 base, with 10 bases remaining between them. Per the germline V gene, CDR1 is ENHRY and CDR2 is SYGVKD. The CDR3 has 15 residues. CDR3 region: CAISEYAGGNTEAFF. CDR3 sequence (DNA): TGTGCCATCAGTGAGTATGCCGGGGGGAACACTGAAGCTTTCTTT.

V and J are TRBV12-3 or TRBV12-4 and TRBJ2-1; D remains unclear. The V gene lost 3 bases and the J gene lost 5 bases, with 5 bases spanning the gap. There are 12 residues in the CDR3. CDR3: CASSLQDNEQFF. The CDR3 coding sequence is TGTGCCAGCAGTTTGCAGGACAATGAGCAGTTCTTC.

CDR3: CASSEALRGYEQYF. The CDR3 nucleotides are TGTGCCAGCAGTGAAGCGCTTAGGGGTTACGAGCAGTACTTC. The V and J genes are TRBV2 and TRBJ2-7, with D possibly being TRBD1 (5 bases). V was cut by 0 bases and J by 4 bases, with 10 bases left in between. CDR1 is SNHLY, CDR2 FYNNEI, per germline. There are 14 residues in the CDR3.

This sequence joins TRBV30 and TRBJ2-2; 7 bases are shared with TRBD1. Germline values: CDR1 GTSNPN, CDR2 SVGIG (reference sequence). This CDR3 comprises 14 residues. With 4 bases clipped from V and 4 bases from J, the junction kept 6 bases outside the gene matches. CDR3 sequence (DNA): TGTGCCTGGAACAGGGGCGCGGTCACCGGGGAGCTGTTTTTT. Protein product: CAWNRGAVTGELFF.

The CDR3 is CATAREETDTQYF. The CDR3 region has the DNA TGCGCCACCGCAAGGGAGGAAACAGATACGCAGTATTTT. The J gene is TRBJ2-3, the V gene TRBV10-1, with D maybe TRBD2 (6 bases). V lost 10 bases and J 3 bases, leaving 14 bases between the germline ends. CDR3 length: 13 residues. CDR1 is WNHNN, CDR2 SYGVQD, per germline (reference sequence).

V usage is TRBV10-3 and J usage is TRBJ2-5; maybe TRBD1 (5 bases). This CDR3 is 15 amino acids long. Germline lookup yields CDR1 ENHRY and CDR2 SYGVKD. With 2 bases removed from V and 2 bases from J, the gap between germline ends came to 12 bases. In DNA form, the CDR3 reads TGTGCCATCAGTGAGAGGGGCACGACGCAAGAGACCCAGTACTTC. The encoded protein is CAISERGTTQETQYF.

The rearrangement uses TRBV7-2 and TRBJ2-7; a possible D gene is TRBD1 (6 bases). The V and J ends lost 2 bases and 1 base respectively, with 9 bases between them. The germline gives CDR1 SGHTA, CDR2 FQGNSA. This CDR3 has 14 amino acids. The CDR3 bases are TGTGCCAGCAGCTTAAATACAGGGTCCTACGAGCAGTACTTC. Encoded protein: CASSLNTGSYEQYF.

This chain connects TRBV7-9 to TRBJ2-1, with TRBD1 as a possible D gene (5 bases). V lost 4 bases, J lost 8 bases, and 18 bases lay in between. Germline V gene sequence: CDR1 SEHNR, CDR2 FQNEAQ (reference sequence). The CDR3 extends over 15 amino acids. CDR3 sequence reads: CASSYYSLGVDEQFF. The CDR3 nucleotides are TGTGCCAGCAGCTATTACTCCCTAGGGGTAGATGAGCAGTTCTTC.

This rearrangement joins TRBV18 to TRBJ2-3; 7 nucleotides agree with TRBD2. The length of the CDR3 is 15 residues. Trimming took 6 bases from V and 0 from J; bases not matched to a gene: 6. Germline lookup yields CDR1 KGHSH and CDR2 LQKENI. CDR3 sequence (DNA): TGTGCCAGCTCGCGGGAGTCCGCTAGCACAGATACGCAGTATTTT. Translated, it gives CASSRESASTDTQYF.

The chain links TRBV6-5 to TRBJ2-5; D is uncertain. The CDR3 contains 13 residues. Germline CDR1 MNHEY, CDR2 SVGAGI. Deletions cut 7 bases from V and 5 bases from J, with 14 bases between. CDR3 amino acids: CASTMTRFETQYF. The DNA of the CDR3 is TGTGCCAGCACTATGACTCGTTTTGAGACCCAGTACTTC.

This clone occurred once. The chain recombines TRBV5-1 with TRBJ1-4; D is ambiguous. Germline CDR1 SGHRS, CDR2 YFSETQ. This CDR3 has 14 residues. Trimming cost V 0 bases and J 7 bases, with 10 bases left between them. CDR3 coding DNA: TGCGCCAGCAGCTTGGCGCAAGCTGGTGAAAAACTGTTTTTT. Protein sequence: CASSLAQAGEKLFF.

This chain links TRBV11-2 with TRBJ1-1; D unresolved. From germline, CDR1 is SGHAT and CDR2 FQNNGV. CDR3 size: 14 residues. The ends were cut back, 5 bases at V and 6 bases at J, with 16 bases in the middle. The CDR3 reads CASSLGREGAEAFF. Written as DNA, the CDR3 is TGTGCCAGCAGCCTAGGGAGGGAGGGCGCTGAAGCTTTCTTT.

The chain links TRBV9 to TRBJ1-1; possible D gene TRBD1, 5 bases. Between the trimmed V and J ends, which lost 0 bases and 4 bases, there was a span of 13 bases. Per the germline V gene, CDR1 is SGDLS and CDR2 is YYNGEE. CDR3 length: 15 residues. As DNA, the CDR3 is TGTGCCAGCAGCGTAGCCGGGACTGTGGGCACTGAAGCTTTCTTT. Encoded protein: CASSVAGTVGTEAFF. Together with reference TRBV9 and TRBJ1-1, the CDR3 gives the full variable domain: DSGVTQTPKHLITATGQRVTLRCSPRSGDLSVYWYQQSLDQGLQFLIQYYNGEERAKGNILERFSAQQFPDLHSELNLSSLELGDSALYFCASSVAGTVGTEAFFGQGTRLTVV.

This clone appeared once. This chain joins TRBV9 and TRBJ2-7, with 9 positions matching TRBD1. The CDR3 spans 13 residues. The V segment lost 4 bases and the J segment 5 bases; nucleotides outside the gene matches: 4. In germline, CDR1 is SGDLS, CDR2 YYNGEE. The DNA of the CDR3 is TGTGCCAGCAGCTACGGGACAGGGAACGAGCAGTACTTC. This codes for CASSYGTGNEQYF.

This clone was recorded only once. The chain carries TRBV27 and TRBJ2-1; D is possibly TRBD2 (6 bases). The CDR3 has 17 residues. Trimming removed 0 bases at V and 0 bases at J, with 12 bases between. CDR1 is MNHEY and CDR2 is SMNVEV in the germline V gene (reference sequence). The CDR3 protein is CASSLSSAGSSYNEQFF. The DNA for the CDR3 is TGTGCCAGCAGTTTATCGTCGGCGGGGAGCTCCTACAATGAGCAGTTCTTC.

This clone showed up just once. The J gene is TRBJ1-2, the V gene TRBV18; no clear D. The CDR3 totals 15 residues. Trimming pared 5 bases from V and 0 bases from J, leaving 13 bases between. The germline gives CDR1 KGHSH, CDR2 LQKENI. The CDR3: CASSTYSSANYGYTF. Here the CDR3 DNA reads TGTGCCAGCTCAACCTACAGCTCAGCTAACTATGGCTACACCTTC. Filled out from reference TRBV18 and TRBJ1-2, the complete variable domain reads NAGVMQNPRHLVRRRGQEARLRCSPMKGHSHVYWYRQLPEEGLKFMVYLQKENIIDESGMPKERFSAEFPKEGPSILRIQQVVRGDSAAYFCASSTYSSANYGYTFGSGTRLTVV.

This chain joins TRBV19 and TRBJ1-2; TRBD1 matches at 9 bases. The CDR3 totals 15 residues. The germline gives CDR1 LNHDA, CDR2 SQIVND (reference sequence). The V and J ends lost 4 bases and 4 bases, in that order; junction bases with no gene match: 7. CDR3 loop: CASSTASDRGYGYTF. The DNA for the CDR3 is TGTGCCAGTAGTACAGCCTCGGACAGGGGCTATGGCTACACCTTC.

The genes are TRBV7-9 and TRBJ1-2, with a tentative D call TRBD1 (5 bases). The germline V and J ends were trimmed by 5 bases and 6 bases, with 13 bases remaining between them. This CDR3 has 13 residues. Looked up from germline, CDR1 is SEHNR and CDR2 is FQNEAQ (reference sequence). CDR3 DNA sequence: TGTGCCAGCAGCCCATCAGGGTTCAATGGCTACACCTTC. Residues: CASSPSGFNGYTF.

This rearrangement joins TRBV30 to TRBJ1-2, with 7 bases matching TRBD1. V lost 2 bases to trimming and J lost 0 bases; unmatched junction nucleotides: 9. The CDR3 has 16 amino acids. The V gene's germline CDR1 is GTSNPN and CDR2 SVGIG (reference sequence). For the CDR3, the DNA is TGTGCCTGGAGTCGGAGGACAGGTCTTTCTAACTATGGCTACACCTTC. Its translation is CAWSRRTGLSNYGYTF.

The chain's CDR3 is CASSEDAGGPEYF. The CDR3 DNA reads TGTGCCAGCAGTGAAGACGCGGGAGGGCCTGAGTACTTC. The chain combines TRBV2 with TRBJ2-7; TRBD2 agrees at 9 bases. Trimming removed 1 base from V and 11 bases from J; junction bases left unmatched: 6. CDR1 and CDR2 from the germline V gene are SNHLY and FYNNEI. The length of the CDR3 is 13 residues.